One sample yielded the 5 T cell receptor beta chains listed below, sequenced in a study of blood T cells in healthy people across ages. A second PCR, run for roughly 7 to 11 cycles, used a sample-barcoded 5' primer plus a J-beta primer mix. Each CDR3 protein is one row after TCRdb ran MiXCR on the 5' RACE reads. The sample has roughly 1,300,000 distinct CDR3 sequences; approximately 59% are singletons. Specimen: blood. Every receptor here comes from a young man in good health.

The J gene is TRBJ2-5, the V gene TRBV6-5; D gene ambiguous. V was cut by 2 bases and J by 6 bases, with 4 bases left in between. Germline CDR1 MNHEY, CDR2 SVGAGI. There are 11 residues in the CDR3. This chain's CDR3 is CASSYEQTQYF. The CDR3 DNA is TGTGCCAGCAGTTACGAGCAGACCCAGTACTTC.

A single count supports this clonotype. This sequence joins TRBV3-1 and TRBJ1-3; tentative D call: TRBD1 (5 bases). CDR1 is LGHDT and CDR2 is YNNKEL in the germline V gene (reference sequence). This CDR3 has 17 residues. V lost 5 bases and J lost 1, with 18 bases in between. CDR3 nucleotide sequence: TGTGCCAGCAGCACGTTCCGGGACCTAAGGTCTGGAAACACCATATATTTT. Amino acids: CASSTFRDLRSGNTIYF.

The chain carries TRBV4-3 and TRBJ2-4; D call uncertain. CDR3 length: 15 amino acids. From germline, CDR1 is LGHNA and CDR2 YSLEER. V lost 0 bases and J 9 bases, leaving 15 bases between the germline ends. CDR3 residues: CASSQDPSANRIQYF. CDR3 nucleotide sequence: TGCGCCAGCAGCCAAGATCCTTCAGCTAATCGCATTCAGTACTTC.

In its sample, this clonotype was seen a few times. The chain uses TRBV20-1 and TRBJ2-5; 8 nucleotides align to TRBD2. This CDR3 has 11 amino acids. The V gene's germline CDR1 is DFQATT and CDR2 SNEGSKA (reference sequence). Unmatched junction bases numbered 5, after V lost 3 bases and J lost 11 bases. In nucleotides, the CDR3 is TGCAGTGCTAGGGGGACTAGAGAGCAGTACTTC. Amino acids: CSARGTREQYF.

The rearrangement uses TRBV27 and TRBJ1-2; 7 positions match TRBD1. Germline CDR1 MNHEY, CDR2 SMNVEV (reference sequence). CDR3 length: 16 amino acids. V lost 3 bases, J lost 2 bases, and 9 bases stayed unmatched. The CDR3 loop is CASSFFGAGGNYGYTF. The CDR3 DNA follows: TGTGCCAGCAGTTTTTTTGGGGCAGGGGGAAACTATGGCTACACCTTC.